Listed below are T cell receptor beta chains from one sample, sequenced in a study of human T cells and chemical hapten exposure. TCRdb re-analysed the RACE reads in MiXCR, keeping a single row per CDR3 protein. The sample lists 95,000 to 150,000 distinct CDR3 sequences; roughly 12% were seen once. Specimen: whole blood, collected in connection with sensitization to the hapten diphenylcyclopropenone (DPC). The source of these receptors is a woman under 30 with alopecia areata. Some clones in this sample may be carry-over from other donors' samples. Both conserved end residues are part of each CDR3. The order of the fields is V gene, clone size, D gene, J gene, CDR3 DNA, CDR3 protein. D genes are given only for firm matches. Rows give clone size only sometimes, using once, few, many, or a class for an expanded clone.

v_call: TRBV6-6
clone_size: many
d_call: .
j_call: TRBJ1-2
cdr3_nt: TGTGCCAGCAGAATACTGGGACAAGTCTATGGCTACACCTTC
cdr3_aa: CASRILGQVYGYTF

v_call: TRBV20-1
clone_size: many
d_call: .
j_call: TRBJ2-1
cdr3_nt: TGCAGTGCTAGACTCCGTACCACAGGCGGGCAGTTCTTC
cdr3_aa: CSARLRTTGGQFF

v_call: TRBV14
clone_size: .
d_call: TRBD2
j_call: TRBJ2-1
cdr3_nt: TGTGCCAGCCGTCGGACTAGTAGCTCCTACAATGAGCAGTTCTTC
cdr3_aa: CASRRTSSSYNEQFF

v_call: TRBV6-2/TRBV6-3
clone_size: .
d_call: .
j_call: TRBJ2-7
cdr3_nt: TGTGCCAGCAGTTACGGAAGGTCCATCCACTACGAGCAGTACTTC
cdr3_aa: CASSYGRSIHYEQYF

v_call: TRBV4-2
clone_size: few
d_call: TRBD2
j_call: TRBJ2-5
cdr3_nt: TGTGCCAGCAGCCTCCCCGGTAGCGGGGAAGAGACCCAGTACTTC
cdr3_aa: CASSLPGSGEETQYF

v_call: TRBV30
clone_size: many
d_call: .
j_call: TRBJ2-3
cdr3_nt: TGTGCCTGGAGAAGGAGGGGATCGACAGATACGCAGTATTTT
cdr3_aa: CAWRRRGSTDTQYF

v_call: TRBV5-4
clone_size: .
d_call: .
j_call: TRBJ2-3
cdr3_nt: TGTGCCAGCAGCCAGACCTCTAGCACAGATACGCAGTATTTT
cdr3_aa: CASSQTSSTDTQYF

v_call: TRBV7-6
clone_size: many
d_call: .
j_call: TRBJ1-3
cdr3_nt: TGTGCCAGCAGCTTATCGGGGTTTTCTGGAAACACCATATATTTT
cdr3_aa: CASSLSGFSGNTIYF

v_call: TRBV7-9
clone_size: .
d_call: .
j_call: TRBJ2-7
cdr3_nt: TGTGCCAGCAGCTTAGGGGGGACCGGGGCCCACGAGCAGTACTTC
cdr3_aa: CASSLGGTGAHEQYF

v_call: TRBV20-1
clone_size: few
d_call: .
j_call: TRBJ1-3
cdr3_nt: TGCAGTGCTAGAGATCCAAGCAAGGGGAGGGGAAACACCATATATTTT
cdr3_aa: CSARDPSKGRGNTIYF

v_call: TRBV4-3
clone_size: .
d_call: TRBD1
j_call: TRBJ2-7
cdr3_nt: TGCGCCAGCAGCACTCAGACAGGGACCTACGAGCAGTACTTC
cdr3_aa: CASSTQTGTYEQYF

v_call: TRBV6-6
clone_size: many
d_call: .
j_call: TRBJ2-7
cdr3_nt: TGTGCCAGCAGTCTCGGACAGCCCTACGAGCAGTACTTC
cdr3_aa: CASSLGQPYEQYF

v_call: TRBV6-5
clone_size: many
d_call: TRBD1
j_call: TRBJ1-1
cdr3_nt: TGTGCCAGCAGTATCGGACAGGGCATGAATTTCTTT
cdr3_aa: CASSIGQGMNFF

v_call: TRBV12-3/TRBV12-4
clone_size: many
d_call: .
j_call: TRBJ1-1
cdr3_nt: TGTGCCAGCAGTGCAGGGTTGGCCACTGAAGCTTTCTTT
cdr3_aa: CASSAGLATEAFF

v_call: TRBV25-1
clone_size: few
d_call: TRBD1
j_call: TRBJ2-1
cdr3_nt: TGTGCCAGCAGTGAGCGGGACAGGGGGTTTCCCTACAATGAGCAGTTCTTC
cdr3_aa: CASSERDRGFPYNEQFF

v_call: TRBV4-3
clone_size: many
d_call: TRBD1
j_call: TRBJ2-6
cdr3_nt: TGCGCCAGCAGCCAAGATCAGGGGGCTGGGGCCAACGTCCTGACTTTC
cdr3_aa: CASSQDQGAGANVLTF

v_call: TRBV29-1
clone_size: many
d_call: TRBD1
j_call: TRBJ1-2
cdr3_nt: TGCAGCGTAGCCCAGGGACAGCGCAAAAACTATGGCTACACCTTC
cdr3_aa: CSVAQGQRKNYGYTF

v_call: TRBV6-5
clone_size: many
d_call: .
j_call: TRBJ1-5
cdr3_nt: TGTGCCAGCAGTTACTTGGGAAAAGATCAGCCCCAGCATTTT
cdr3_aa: CASSYLGKDQPQHF

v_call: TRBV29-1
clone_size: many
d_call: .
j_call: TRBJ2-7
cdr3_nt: TGCAGCGGCGGGACGGACTACGAGCAGTACTTC
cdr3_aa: CSGGTDYEQYF

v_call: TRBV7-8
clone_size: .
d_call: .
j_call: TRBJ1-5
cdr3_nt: TGTGCCAGCAGCCTCCTAGGCGGGGAGGGCAATCAGCCCCAGCATTTT
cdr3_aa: CASSLLGGEGNQPQHF

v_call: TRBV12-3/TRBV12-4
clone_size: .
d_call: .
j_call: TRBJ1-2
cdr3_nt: TGTGCCAGCAGTTCTCGCCGGACACCCAACTATGGCTACACCTTC
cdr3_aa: CASSSRRTPNYGYTF

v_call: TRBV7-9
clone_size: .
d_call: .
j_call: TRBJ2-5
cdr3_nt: TGTGCCAGCCGGGATCGCAGAGGGGAGACCCAGTACTTC
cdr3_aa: CASRDRRGETQYF

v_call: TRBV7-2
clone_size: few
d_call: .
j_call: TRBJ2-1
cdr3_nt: TGTGCCAGCAGCCGAAGGCACAACGTCGATGAGCAGTTCTTC
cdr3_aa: CASSRRHNVDEQFF

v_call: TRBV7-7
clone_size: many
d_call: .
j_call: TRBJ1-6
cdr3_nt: TGTGCCAGCAGCCCCGACAGTAGGGGAGGCTCCTATAATTCACCCCTCCACTTT
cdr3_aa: CASSPDSRGGSYNSPLHF

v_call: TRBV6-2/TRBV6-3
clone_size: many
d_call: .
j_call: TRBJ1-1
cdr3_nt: TGTGCCAGCAGAGCAAACAGGGCGAACACTGAAGCTTTCTTT
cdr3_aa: CASRANRANTEAFF

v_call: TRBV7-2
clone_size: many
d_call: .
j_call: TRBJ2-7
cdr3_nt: TGTGCCACCTCGGGACAGAGCGGGTACGAGCAGTACTTC
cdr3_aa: CATSGQSGYEQYF

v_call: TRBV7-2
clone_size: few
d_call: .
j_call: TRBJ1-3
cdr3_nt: TGTGCCAGCAGCTTATCTGGAAACACCATATATTTT
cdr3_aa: CASSLSGNTIYF

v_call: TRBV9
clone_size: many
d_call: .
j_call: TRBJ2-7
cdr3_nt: TGTGCCAGCAGCGGAGGTGGGAGGGAGCAGTACTTC
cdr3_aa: CASSGGGREQYF

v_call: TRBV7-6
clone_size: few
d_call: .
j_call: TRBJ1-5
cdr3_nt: TGTGCCAGCAGCTCTACATCAGGTTTCAATCAGCCCCAGCATTTT
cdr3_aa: CASSSTSGFNQPQHF

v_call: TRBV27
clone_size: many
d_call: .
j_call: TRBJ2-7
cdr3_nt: TGTGCCAGCAGTTTTCTTCGGGGCGAGCAGTACTTC
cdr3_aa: CASSFLRGEQYF

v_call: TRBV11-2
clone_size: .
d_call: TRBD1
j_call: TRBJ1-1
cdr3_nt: TGTGCCAGCAGCACCGGGACAGTGAACACTGAAGCTTTCTTT
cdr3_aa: CASSTGTVNTEAFF

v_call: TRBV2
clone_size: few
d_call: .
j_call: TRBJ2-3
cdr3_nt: TGTGCCAGCAGTGTTTACTATACGCAGTATTTT
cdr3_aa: CASSVYYTQYF

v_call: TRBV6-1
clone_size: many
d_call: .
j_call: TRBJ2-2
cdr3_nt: TGTGCCAGCAGTGAAGGGACGGACCGGTATTCCGGGGAGCTGTTTTTT
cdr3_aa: CASSEGTDRYSGELFF

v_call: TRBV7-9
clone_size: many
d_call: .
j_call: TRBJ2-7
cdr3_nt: TGTGCCAGCAGCGGACAGACCTACGAGCAGTACTTC
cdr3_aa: CASSGQTYEQYF

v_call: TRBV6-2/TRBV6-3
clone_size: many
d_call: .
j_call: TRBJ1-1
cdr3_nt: TGTGCCAGCCGAAACGGTGGGTTGAACACTGAAGCTTTCTTT
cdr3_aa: CASRNGGLNTEAFF

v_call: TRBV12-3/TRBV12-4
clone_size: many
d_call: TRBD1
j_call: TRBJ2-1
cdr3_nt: TGTGCCAGCAGTCCAGACAGGGACCACAATGAGCAGTTCTTC
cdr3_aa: CASSPDRDHNEQFF

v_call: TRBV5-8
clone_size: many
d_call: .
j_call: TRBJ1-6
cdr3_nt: TGTGCCAGCACCCGTCTGGGGAATAATTCACCCCTCCACTTT
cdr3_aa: CASTRLGNNSPLHF

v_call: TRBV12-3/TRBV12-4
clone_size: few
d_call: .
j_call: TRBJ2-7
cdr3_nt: TGTGCCAGCAGCCGTGTAGGCGGCTCCTACGAGCAGTACTTC
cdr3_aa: CASSRVGGSYEQYF

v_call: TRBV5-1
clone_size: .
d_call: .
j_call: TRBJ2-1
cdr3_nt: TGCGCCAGCAGCGCGGGACAGCGAAGCTCCTACAATGAGCAGTTCTTC
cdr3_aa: CASSAGQRSSYNEQFF

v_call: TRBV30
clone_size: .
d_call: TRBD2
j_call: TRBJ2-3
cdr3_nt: TGTGCCTGGAGTGTAGGACTAGCGGGAGATACGCAGTATTTT
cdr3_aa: CAWSVGLAGDTQYF

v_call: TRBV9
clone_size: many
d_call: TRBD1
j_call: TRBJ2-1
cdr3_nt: TGTGCCAGCAGCGAAGAGGACAGGGACTCCTACAATGAGCAGTTCTTC
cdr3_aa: CASSEEDRDSYNEQFF

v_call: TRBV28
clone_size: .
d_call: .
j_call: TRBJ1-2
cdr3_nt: TGTGCCAGCAGTTCCCGGACAGTACCATATGGCTACACCTTC
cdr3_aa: CASSSRTVPYGYTF

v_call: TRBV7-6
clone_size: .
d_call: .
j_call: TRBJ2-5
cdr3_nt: TGTGCCAGCAGCTTAACGGTGGGACGAGAGACCCAGTACTTC
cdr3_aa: CASSLTVGRETQYF

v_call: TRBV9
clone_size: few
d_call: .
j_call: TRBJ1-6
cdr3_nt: TGTGCCAGCAGCGCGCCCGATTCACCCCTCCACTTT
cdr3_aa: CASSAPDSPLHF

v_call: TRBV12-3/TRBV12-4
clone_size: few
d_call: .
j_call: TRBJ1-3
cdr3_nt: TGTGCCAGCAGTTCTCCATGGAGCTCTGGAAACACCATATATTTT
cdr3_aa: CASSSPWSSGNTIYF

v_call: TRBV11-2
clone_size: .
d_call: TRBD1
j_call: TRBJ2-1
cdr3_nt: TGTGCCAGCAGCATCGACAGGGATCGGGCGGCGTACAATGAGCAGTTCTTC
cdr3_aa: CASSIDRDRAAYNEQFF

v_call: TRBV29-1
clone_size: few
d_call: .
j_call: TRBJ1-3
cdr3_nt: TGCAGCGTTGAACTCAGGGGATCGTCTGGAAACACCATATATTTT
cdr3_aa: CSVELRGSSGNTIYF

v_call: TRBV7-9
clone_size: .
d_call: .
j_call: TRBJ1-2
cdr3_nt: TGTGCCAGCAGCTTAGCGGGGGGCGGAGGCTACACCTTC
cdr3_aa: CASSLAGGGGYTF

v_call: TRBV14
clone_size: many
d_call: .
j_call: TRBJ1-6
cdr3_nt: TGTGCCAGCAGCTTCGCGGGAACCGATAATTCACCCCTCCACTTT
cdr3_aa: CASSFAGTDNSPLHF

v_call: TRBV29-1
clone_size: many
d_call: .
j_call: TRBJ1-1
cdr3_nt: TGCAGCGTTGAAGATCCTGACGGTGGTTGGTATAACACTGAAGCTTTCTTT
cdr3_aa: CSVEDPDGGWYNTEAFF

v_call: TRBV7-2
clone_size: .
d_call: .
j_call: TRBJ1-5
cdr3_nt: TGTGCCAGCAGCCCGATGGGGTATAGCAATCAGCCCCAGCATTTT
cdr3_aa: CASSPMGYSNQPQHF

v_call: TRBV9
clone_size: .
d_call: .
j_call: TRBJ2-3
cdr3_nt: TGTGCCAGCAGCCCTGGGGGAAGCACAGATACGCAGTATTTT
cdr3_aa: CASSPGGSTDTQYF

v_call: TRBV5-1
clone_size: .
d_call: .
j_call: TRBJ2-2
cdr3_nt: TGCGCCAGCAGCTCTGGACGAACCGTTCCGACCGGGGAGCTGTTTTTT
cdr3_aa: CASSSGRTVPTGELFF

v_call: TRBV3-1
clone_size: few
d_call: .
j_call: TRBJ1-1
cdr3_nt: TGTGCCAGCAGCCGAGGGGGAGTGGGAGCTTTCTTT
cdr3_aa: CASSRGGVGAFF